The 29 T cell receptor beta chains in this list originate from one sample, sequenced in a study of regulatory T cells in long-lasting Graves disease. The time point here: newly diagnosed GD, antithyroid drugs for less than 3 months. Generation of the TCR library employed RNA extracted from PBMCs. Arm-PCR of CDR3 regions and iRepertoire HTBI primers were used to build TCR beta libraries. Each CDR3 protein is one row after TCRdb ran MiXCR on the multiplex PCR reads. In the table there are 250,000 or so distinct CDR3 sequences, about 18% of which are singletons. This same sample was also part of a study on T cells in Graves' hyperthyroidism and ophthalmopathy.

The sample here was peripheral blood mononuclear cells (PBMCs), taken at new diagnosis, from a patient treated with antithyroid drugs. The receptors here all came from a woman aged 25 to 39 with Graves disease.

Many counts were recorded for this clonotype. The CDR3 here is CASSAGLAAYEQYF. CDR3 DNA sequence: TGTGCCAGCAGCGCCGGACTAGCGGCCTACGAGCAGTACTTC. This sequence joins TRBV3-1 and TRBJ2-7; 10 bases are shared with TRBD2. The CDR3 has 14 amino acids. After removal of 5 bases from V and 2 bases from J, the junction contained 3 bases not matched to a gene. CDR1 LGHDT and CDR2 YNNKEL come from the germline V gene (reference sequence).

The rearrangement links TRBV29-1 to TRBJ1-2, with TRBD1 matching 7 bases. The germline CDR1 and CDR2 sequences are SQVTM and ANQGSEA. The CDR3 is 12 amino acids. V lost 4 bases to trimming and J lost 8 bases; unmatched junction nucleotides: 7. The CDR3 DNA is TGCAGCGTTGGACAGGGCTCGGAGGGCTACACCTTC. Protein product: CSVGQGSEGYTF.

This clonotype was seen at least ten times. The chain combines TRBV9 with TRBJ1-2; TRBD1 is a possible D gene (6 bases). CDR3 size: 14 residues. The ends were cut back, 4 bases at V and 4 bases at J, with 14 bases in the middle. Looked up from germline, CDR1 is SGDLS and CDR2 is YYNGEE. CDR3 bases: TGTGCCAGCAGCCCGAATGGACAGTTCTATGGCTACACCTTC. It is translated as CASSPNGQFYGYTF.

This clonotype occurred many times. The rearrangement joins TRBV12-3 or TRBV12-4 to TRBJ2-7; D is possibly TRBD2 (7 bases). The length of the CDR3 is 14 residues. V was cut by 6 bases and J by 3 bases, with 15 bases left in between. The chain's CDR3 is CASRRGLSYYEQYF. In DNA, the CDR3 is TGTGCCAGCAGGCGGGGGCTAAGCTACTACGAGCAGTACTTC.

This clonotype occurred many times. The chain joins TRBV28 to TRBJ1-1; TRBD1 is a possible D gene (6 bases). The ends were cut back, 1 base at V and 14 bases at J, with 14 bases in the middle. The CDR3 spans 12 residues. CDR1 and CDR2 (germline): MDHEN, SYDVKM. The CDR3 DNA sequence: TGTGCCAGCAGTTTATTGGGGAGGGGGACCTTCTTT. As protein: CASSLLGRGTFF. Full variable domain (missing parts from reference TRBV28 and TRBJ1-1): DVKVTQSSRYLVKRTGEKVFLECVQDMDHENMFWYRQDPGLGLRLIYFSYDVKMKEKGDIPEGYSVSREKKERFSLILESASTNQTSMYLCASSLLGRGTFFGQGTRLTVV.

For this clonotype: A much larger clone is a single base away; this may be a read error. The CDR3 sequence: CATSRDMGAGGYNEQYF. The CDR3 nucleotides read TGTGCCACCAGCAGAGATATGGGAGCGGGGGGATACAATGAGCAGTACTTC. The rearrangement links TRBV15 to TRBJ2-5; 9 nucleotides align to TRBD2. Germline trimming cut 0 bases from V and 11 bases from J; bases unmatched to any gene: 16. The CDR3 length is 17 residues. Germline values: CDR1 LNHNV, CDR2 YYDKDF (reference sequence). The whole variable domain, remainder taken from reference TRBV15 and TRBJ2-5, is DAMVIQNPRYQVTQFGKPVTLSCSQTLNHNVMYWYQQKSSQAPKLLFHYYDKDFNNEADTPDNFQSRRPNTSFCFLDIRSPGLGDTAMYLCATSRDMGAGGYNEQYFGPGTRLLVL.

This clonotype was detected ten times or more. CDR3 nucleotide sequence: TGTGCCAGCACCTCAGGGAATAGGGACACTGAAGCTTTCTTT. Its translation is CASTSGNRDTEAFF. The chain uses TRBV12-3 or TRBV12-4 and TRBJ1-1; the D gene is possibly TRBD1 (5 bases). The CDR3 extends over 14 amino acids. V gave up 7 bases and J gave up 3 bases, with 15 bases separating them.

This clonotype came up a few times. V gene TRBV19 combines with J gene TRBJ2-3; D perhaps matches TRBD2 (7 bases). V was pared by 3 bases and J by 8 bases, with 15 bases between. Germline assignment: CDR1 LNHDA and CDR2 SQIVND (reference sequence). The CDR3 is 14 amino acids. This chain's CDR3 is CASSMSGGRATQYF. CDR3 nucleotide sequence: TGTGCCAGTAGTATGTCGGGGGGCCGTGCTACGCAGTATTTT.

This clonotype was picked up many times. The rearrangement joins TRBV5-1 to TRBJ1-5; weak D call: TRBD1 (5 bases). Germline CDR1 and CDR2: SGHRS and YFSETQ. The CDR3 has 15 amino acids. V lost 0 bases and J lost 1, with 8 bases in between. The CDR3 DNA reads as TGCGCCAGCAGCTTGGGGCAGGGAAGCAATCAGCCCCAGCATTTT. It is translated as CASSLGQGSNQPQHF.

The V call is TRBV18, the J call TRBJ1-1; maybe TRBD1 (6 bases). Germline assignment: CDR1 KGHSH and CDR2 LQKENI. This CDR3 spans 15 amino acids. With 2 bases removed from V and 1 base from J, the gap between germline ends came to 11 bases. CDR3 in DNA: TGTGCCAGCTCACCATTGGGGGGCCCGAACACTGAAGCTTTCTTT. Translating it yields CASSPLGGPNTEAFF.

This clonotype was detected many times. The V gene is TRBV27, the J gene TRBJ1-2; D gene unclear. The V gene's germline CDR1 is MNHEY and CDR2 SMNVEV (reference sequence). Trimming took 2 bases from V and 6 from J, leaving 7 bases between them. The CDR3 extends over 12 amino acids. Here the CDR3 DNA reads TGTGCCAGCAGTTTACCGGGAGATGGCTACACCTTC. It yields the protein CASSLPGDGYTF.

This clonotype was recorded many times. The genes are TRBV10-3 and TRBJ1-2; perhaps TRBD1 as D (5 bases). The germline V gene encodes CDR1 ENHRY and CDR2 SYGVKD. The CDR3 is 13 amino acids. Deletions cut 5 bases from V and 3 bases from J, with 10 bases between. The CDR3 DNA reads TGTGCCATCAGTATGCGGGACGACTATGGCTACACCTTC. This translates into CAISMRDDYGYTF.

This clonotype came up many times. The chain carries TRBV20-1 and TRBJ1-5; TRBD1 might be the D (5 bases). V lost 6 bases, J lost 0 bases, and 12 bases lay in between. CDR1 and CDR2 (germline): DFQATT, SNEGSKA (reference sequence). The CDR3 has 14 residues. The CDR3 loop is CSAAGLNSNQPQHF. As DNA, the CDR3 is TGCAGTGCGGCAGGGCTCAATAGCAATCAGCCCCAGCATTTT.

This clonotype appeared a single time. This may come from a read error, since a much larger clone is one base off. The V gene is TRBV6-2 or TRBV6-3, the J gene TRBJ2-7; 7 bases fit TRBD1. The CDR3 has 15 residues. Germline V gene data show CDR1 as MNHEY and CDR2 as SVGEGT. Trimming at V came to 2 bases and at J to 7 bases, leaving 11 bases not matched to a gene. The CDR3 DNA follows: TGTGCCAGCAGTTACATTCGGGACAGTTACAATGAGCAGTACTTC. Protein: CASSYIRDSYNEQYF.

This clonotype was detected many times. The V gene is TRBV6-1, the J gene TRBJ1-6; D gene uncertain. This CDR3 spans 13 amino acids. From germline, CDR1 is MNHNS and CDR2 SASEGT. V gave up 8 bases and J gave up 0 bases, with 5 bases separating them. The CDR3 bases are TGTGCCAGCGCTAGCTCCTATAATTCACCCCTCCACTTT. Translated: CASASSYNSPLHF.

This clonotype was seen at least ten times. J is TRBJ1-1 and V is TRBV29-1, with TRBD1 as a possible D gene (5 bases). Germline assignment: CDR1 SQVTM and CDR2 ANQGSEA. Trimming took off 4 bases at V and 3 bases at J, with 12 bases between the two ends. CDR3 size: 13 residues. This CDR3 reads CSVGGGVYTEAFF. The CDR3 bases are TGCAGCGTTGGTGGGGGAGTGTACACTGAAGCTTTCTTT.

In this sample, this clonotype turned up many times. J is TRBJ1-4 and V is TRBV5-1, with no clear D. Trimming removed 0 bases at V and 0 bases at J, with 12 bases between. Per the germline V gene, CDR1 is SGHRS and CDR2 is YFSETQ. CDR3 size: 17 residues. The CDR3 spells CASSLGITLATNEKLFF. The CDR3 DNA sequence: TGCGCCAGCAGCTTGGGCATCACGCTTGCAACTAATGAAAAACTGTTTTTT.

This chain uses TRBV10-3 with TRBJ1-1; D gene unclear. Germline V lookup: CDR1 ENHRY, CDR2 SYGVKD. This CDR3 comprises 15 residues. Trimming removed 2 bases from V and 0 bases from J, with 10 bases in between. The CDR3 spells CAISEAPNMNTEAFF. In nucleotides, the CDR3 is TGTGCCATCAGTGAGGCTCCGAATATGAACACTGAAGCTTTCTTT.

About this clonotype: A far more abundant clone sits one base away, making this likely a read error. The chain couples TRBV7-3 to TRBJ2-7; D call uncertain. V was clipped by 5 bases and J by 3 bases, with 14 bases between them. Germline V gene data show CDR1 as SGHTA and CDR2 as FQGTGA. This CDR3 spans 14 amino acids. The CDR3, as DNA: TGTGCCAGCAGCACCCAGTCCCCGTACTACGAGCAGTACTTC. This translates into CASSTQSPYYEQYF.

Ten or more counts support this clonotype. This rearrangement joins TRBV6-5 to TRBJ1-1, with 9 positions matching TRBD1. Trimming took 0 bases from V and 5 from J; bases not matched to a gene: 1. The germline V gene has CDR1 MNHEY and CDR2 SVGAGI. The CDR3 has 14 residues. The CDR3 spells CASSYSGTGTEAFF. The CDR3 nucleotides are TGTGCCAGCAGTTACTCAGGGACAGGGACTGAAGCTTTCTTT.

The rearrangement joins TRBV5-6 to TRBJ2-1; maybe TRBD2 (7 bases). CDR1 and CDR2 from the germline V gene are SGHDT and YYEEEE. The CDR3 has 13 residues. The ends were cut back, 0 bases at V and 12 bases at J, with 13 bases in the middle. The CDR3 sequence is CASSLAEGGPQFF. The CDR3, as DNA: TGTGCCAGCAGCTTGGCCGAGGGGGGGCCGCAGTTCTTC.

This clonotype came up many times. The rearrangement links TRBV10-3 to TRBJ2-7, with D perhaps TRBD1 (6 bases). Germline V gene lookup returns CDR1 ENHRY and CDR2 SYGVKD. This CDR3 comprises 17 residues. V lost 3 bases and J 3 bases, leaving 21 bases between the germline ends. CDR3 protein: CAISDSYPTGPFYEQYF. CDR3 coding DNA: TGTGCCATCAGTGACTCCTATCCGACAGGACCCTTCTACGAGCAGTACTTC.

This clonotype was seen repeatedly, ten times or more. This chain connects TRBV10-1 to TRBJ1-1; D is possibly TRBD1 (6 bases). The germline gives CDR1 WNHNN, CDR2 SYGVQD (reference sequence). The CDR3 sequence is 12 residues long. The V end was cut by 5 bases, the J end by 12 bases, with 16 bases between. Here the CDR3 reads CASSRTAGTPFF. CDR3 in DNA: TGCGCCAGCAGTCGGACAGCAGGAACTCCTTTCTTT.

In this sample, this clonotype turned up many times. The chain recombines TRBV5-1 with TRBJ1-3, with D tentatively TRBD1 (5 bases). There are 15 residues in the CDR3. CDR1 and CDR2 from the germline V gene are SGHRS and YFSETQ. V was pared by 6 bases and J by 0 bases, with 13 bases between. The CDR3 region has the DNA TGCGCCAGCACCCGGGACGGCCACTCTGGAAACACCATATATTTT. Translating gives CASTRDGHSGNTIYF.

This clonotype was counted at least ten times. The chain uses TRBV4-1 and TRBJ2-5; perhaps TRBD1 as D (7 bases). Trimming took off 4 bases at V and 1 base at J, with 13 bases between the two ends. Germline V gene lookup returns CDR1 MGHRA and CDR2 YSYEKL. The CDR3 runs 15 residues. The chain's CDR3 is CASSPQGGLQETQYF. The CDR3 DNA reads as TGCGCCAGCAGCCCCCAGGGGGGCCTCCAAGAGACCCAGTACTTC.

This clonotype was counted a few times. The V and J genes are TRBV5-1 and TRBJ1-1; 9 bases line up with TRBD1. Per germline, CDR1 SGHRS and CDR2 YFSETQ. The CDR3 covers 16 residues. The V segment lost 4 bases and the J segment 1 base; nucleotides outside the gene matches: 8. CDR3 sequence: CASSRGGTGSNTEAFF. The DNA for the CDR3 is TGCGCCAGCAGCCGGGGGGGGACAGGGTCGAACACTGAAGCTTTCTTT.

This clonotype was picked up a small number of times. The gene calls are TRBV19 and TRBJ1-3, with D unclear. Germline V gene data show CDR1 as LNHDA and CDR2 as SQIVND (reference sequence). The V end lost 6 bases, the J end lost 7 bases, and 10 bases lay between the germline ends. This CDR3 comprises 12 residues. CDR3 protein: CASSEGSNTIYF. CDR3 DNA sequence: TGTGCCAGTAGCGAAGGGTCCAACACCATATATTTT.

This clonotype was found a few times. This sequence may be a read error, since a much larger clone differs from it by one base. A read error is likely, as this CDR3 ends without the conserved phenylalanine or tryptophan. The chain has TRBV11-2 and TRBJ2-1; the match to TRBD2 covers 12 bases. Germline CDR1 reads SGHAT; CDR2 reads FQNNGV. V shed 4 bases and J 0 bases; nucleotides not matched to a gene: 4. CDR3 length: 17 amino acids. CDR3 DNA sequence: TGTGCCAGCAGCTCCTGGACTAGCGGGGCCTCCTACAATGAGCAGTTCATC. Its protein is CASSSWTSGASYNEQFI.

This clonotype appeared many times. The V and J genes are TRBV7-2 and TRBJ2-7, with a possible D match to TRBD2 (6 bases). This CDR3 region has 14 residues. The germline V gene encodes CDR1 SGHTA and CDR2 FQGNSA. The V gene lost 2 bases and the J gene lost 5 bases, with 13 bases spanning the gap. The CDR3: CASSLLLAGNEQYF. CDR3 coding DNA: TGTGCCAGCAGCTTATTACTAGCCGGGAACGAGCAGTACTTC.